The 17 T cell receptor beta chains given below trace back to one sample, sequenced in a study of blood T cell repertoires in COVID-19. TCRdb keeps only in-frame clones here, not all; method: immunoSEQ multiplex PCR. The data hold approximately 180,000 clones, with 85% observed a single time. The sample comprised peripheral blood. These receptors were taken from a person aged 65-85 years with COVID-19, enrolled during active disease.

This chain joins TRBV5-1 and TRBJ2-3; 8 bases fit TRBD2. V gave up 6 bases and J gave up 8 bases; unmatched junction bases: 8. This CDR3 region has 13 residues. The germline CDR1 and CDR2 sequences are SGHRS and YFSETQ. The CDR3 sequence is CASTGAGVGTQYF. For the CDR3, the DNA is TGCGCCAGCACAGGAGCGGGAGTTGGTACGCAGTATTTT.

The chain couples TRBV10-3 to TRBJ2-5; perhaps TRBD1 as D (6 bases). V was shortened by 1 base and J by 5 bases, with 14 bases between the two germline ends. Germline assignment: CDR1 ENHRY and CDR2 SYGVKD. The CDR3 consists of 15 residues. The CDR3 bases are TGTGCCATCAGTGAGTTAGGACAGCAAAAGGAGACCCAGTACTTC. This encodes CAISELGQQKETQYF.

This clone was seen more than once but under ten times. The chain couples TRBV6-4 to TRBJ1-1; TRBD1 aligns across 7 bases. The CDR3 is 13 residues long. Per the germline V gene, CDR1 is MRHNA and CDR2 is SNTAGT. J gave up 3 bases and V 6 bases, and 4 bases lay outside the gene matches. The CDR3: CASSTDRDTEAFF. The CDR3 DNA sequence: TGTGCCAGCAGCACCGACAGGGACACTGAAGCTTTCTTT.

This sequence joins TRBV6-2 or TRBV6-3 and TRBJ1-3; no firm D call. Germline V gene lookup returns CDR1 MNHEY and CDR2 SVGEGT. The CDR3 is 15 residues long. Trimming removed 2 bases at V and 2 bases at J, with 10 bases between. CDR3 protein: CASSYQQMTGNTIYF. Written as DNA, the CDR3 is TGTGCCAGCAGTTACCAACAGATGACTGGAAACACCATATATTTT.

The chain combines TRBV7-2 with TRBJ2-2; the match to TRBD1 covers 9 bases. CDR1 SGHTA and CDR2 FQGNSA come from the germline V gene. V shed 2 bases and J 7 bases; nucleotides not matched to a gene: 8. The CDR3 runs 16 residues. The CDR3, as DNA: TGTGCCAGCAGCTTAACAGGGACAGGGTTCGGCGGGGAGCTGTTTTTT. Translating it yields CASSLTGTGFGGELFF.

The V and J genes are TRBV5-1 and TRBJ2-1, with 8 nucleotides matching TRBD1. Germline V gene sequence: CDR1 SGHRS, CDR2 YFSETQ. The CDR3 loop spans 13 amino acids. V was clipped by 8 bases and J by 5 bases; unmatched bases: 6. CDR3 region: CASKLQGDNEQFF. DNA of the CDR3: TGCGCCAGTAAATTACAGGGGGACAATGAGCAGTTCTTC.

The V and J genes are TRBV7-2 and TRBJ2-1; D is ambiguous. The germline V and J ends were trimmed by 1 base and 12 bases, with 7 bases remaining between them. The germline CDR1 and CDR2 sequences are SGHTA and FQGNSA. The CDR3 extends over 11 amino acids. CDR3: CASSLGQAQFF. CDR3 sequence (DNA): TGTGCCAGCAGCTTAGGACAAGCGCAGTTCTTC.

This rearrangement joins TRBV5-4 to TRBJ2-3, with 8 bases lining up with TRBD2. CDR3 length: 13 residues. The trim removed 8 bases at V and 6 bases at J, leaving 8 bases unmatched. Germline CDR1 and CDR2: SGHNT and YYREEE (reference sequence). In nucleotides, the CDR3 is TGTGCCAGTGAGCGGGAGCCCCTGGATACGCAGTATTTT. This encodes CASEREPLDTQYF.

This clone was seen only a few times. The chain links TRBV30 to TRBJ1-5; D call uncertain. CDR3 length: 13 amino acids. Germline V gives CDR1 GTSNPN, CDR2 SVGIG (reference sequence). With 1 base removed from V and 5 bases from J, the gap between germline ends came to 9 bases. The CDR3 sequence: CAWSAESDQPQHF. CDR3 in DNA: TGTGCCTGGAGTGCAGAAAGTGATCAGCCCCAGCATTTT.

The chain carries TRBV7-9 and TRBJ2-1; unclear D gene. Trimming removed 3 bases at V and 8 bases at J, with 17 bases between. The CDR3 totals 15 residues. Germline V CDR1 and CDR2: SEHNR, FQNEAQ (reference sequence). The CDR3 spells CASSFDARSLHEQFF. The CDR3 nucleotides are TGTGCCAGCAGCTTTGACGCTAGGTCTTTGCATGAGCAGTTCTTC.

The rearrangement uses TRBV6-4 and TRBJ1-1, with 7 bases aligning to TRBD1. Germline trimming cut 4 bases from V and 4 bases from J; bases unmatched to any gene: 3. This CDR3 has 13 amino acids. The germline gives CDR1 MRHNA, CDR2 SNTAGT. CDR3 sequence reads: CASSGDSSTEAFF. For the CDR3, the DNA is TGTGCCAGCAGTGGGGACAGCTCCACTGAAGCTTTCTTT.

The J gene is TRBJ2-7, the V gene TRBV5-4; 13 bases are shared with TRBD2. In germline, CDR1 is SGHNT, CDR2 YYREEE (reference sequence). The CDR3 contains 16 residues. Trimming cost V 2 bases and J 3 bases; bases outside gene matches: 5. CDR3 loop: CASSLRTSGSGYEQYF. As DNA, the CDR3 is TGTGCCAGCAGCTTACGGACTAGCGGGAGTGGCTACGAGCAGTACTTC.

The chain joins TRBV7-9 to TRBJ1-2; 9 bases line up with TRBD1. There are 16 residues in the CDR3. V shed 2 bases, J shed 4 bases, and the junction held 8 bases outside the gene matches. Per the germline V gene, CDR1 is SEHNR and CDR2 is FQNEAQ (reference sequence). CDR3 sequence reads: CASSLPRTGVAYGYTF. The CDR3 region has the DNA TGTGCCAGCAGCTTACCTCGGACAGGGGTCGCCTATGGCTACACCTTC.

The rearrangement joins TRBV2 to TRBJ2-5; the D is unclear. The length of the CDR3 is 14 residues. CDR1 and CDR2 (germline): SNHLY, FYNNEI. Trimming shortened V by 8 bases and J by 0 bases, and 13 bases separated the two germline ends. The DNA for the CDR3 is TGTGCCAGCGGTCTGGGCTGGAACCAAGAGACCCAGTACTTC. As protein: CASGLGWNQETQYF.

This chain links TRBV28 with TRBJ1-6; D is possibly TRBD1 (5 bases). This CDR3 comprises 15 residues. CDR1 is MDHEN, CDR2 SYDVKM, per germline. The V gene lost 2 bases and the J gene lost 5 bases, with 10 bases spanning the gap. CDR3 loop: CASSLGRANNSPLHF. CDR3 coding DNA: TGTGCCAGCAGTTTAGGCAGGGCGAATAATTCACCCCTCCACTTT. The full variable domain, its missing parts supplied by reference TRBV28 and TRBJ1-6, is DVKVTQSSRYLVKRTGEKVFLECVQDMDHENMFWYRQDPGLGLRLIYFSYDVKMKEKGDIPEGYSVSREKKERFSLILESASTNQTSMYLCASSLGRANNSPLHFGNGTRLTVT.

V usage is TRBV28 and J usage is TRBJ1-5; D uncertain. CDR3 length: 13 residues. V gave up 6 bases and J gave up 7 bases, with 13 bases separating them. Germline V gene sequence: CDR1 MDHEN, CDR2 SYDVKM. Here the CDR3 reads CASSSTLAQPQHF. For the CDR3, the DNA is TGTGCCAGCAGCTCTACCCTAGCGCAGCCCCAGCATTTT.

The V call is TRBV30, the J call TRBJ2-1; TRBD1 matches at 12 bases. J gave up 0 bases and V 3 bases, and 9 bases lay outside the gene matches. The CDR3 consists of 18 residues. Looked up from germline, CDR1 is GTSNPN and CDR2 is SVGIG (reference sequence). CDR3 amino acids: CAWRSGQGARGSYNEQFF. CDR3 coding DNA: TGTGCCTGGAGGTCGGGACAGGGGGCGCGGGGCTCCTACAATGAGCAGTTCTTC.